This T cell receptor beta chain originates from a study of T cells after yellow fever vaccination. Study-level findings and limits: Abundant clonotypes from the bulk population could have been carried over as contaminants into FACS-sorted repertoires.

A few counts support this clonotype. Its antigen is unidentified. With V trimmed by 4 bases and J by 3 bases, 7 bases remained unmatched. CDR3 size: 15 residues. MiXCR, applied by TCRdb to the 5' RACE reads, yields one record per CDR3 protein. This table holds approximately 610,000 distinct CDR3 sequences, about a sixth found once. The genes are TRBV12-3 or TRBV12-4 and TRBJ2-7, with TRBD1 matching 9 bases. The sequence came from a man between 18 and 29 years old who received the YFV17D yellow fever vaccine. Sequenced material: PBMCs, taken around 5 days after the first yellow fever vaccination. CDR3 sequence (DNA): TGTGCCAGCAGTTGGGCCGGGACAGGGAGCTACGAGCAGTACTTC. This translates into CASSWAGTGSYEQYF.